A selection of T cell receptor beta chains follows, all from one sample in a study of radiation and T cells in renal cell carcinoma. Assay: immunoSEQ multiplex PCR; the TCRdb copy retains only in-frame clones and omits some. This table holds 100,000 to 150,000 clones, over 75% found once. Material: blood, obtained from a patient whose treatment included radiotherapy and nephrectomy. These receptors all come from a woman aged 55-70 years with renal cell carcinoma. Both conserved end residues are part of each CDR3. Each record gives: V gene, clone size, CDR3 protein. Some rows mark clone size as missing; the rest say once, few, many or name a class of expanded clone.

V: TRBV4-1; size: -; CDR3: CASSQVSGTGELFF
V: TRBV6-5; size: -; CDR3: CATRDRWGYTF
V: TRBV25-1; size: -; CDR3: CASSEGLGMEPQHF
V: TRBV6-6; size: many; CDR3: CASSPPGENEQFF
V: TRBV5-4; size: -; CDR3: CASSRGADYEQYF
V: TRBV6-5; size: -; CDR3: CASTAPGSTEAFF
V: TRBV4-2; size: -; CDR3: CASSREPTGELFF
V: TRBV2; size: -; CDR3: CASQEGASTDTQYF
V: TRBV9; size: -; CDR3: CASSVGSSGSAWADTQYF
V: TRBV12-5; size: -; CDR3: CASGLVTPRALPVENEQYF
V: TRBV7-2; size: -; CDR3: CASSLAVGAGETQYF
V: TRBV28; size: -; CDR3: CASSSGSGDRGIHGYTF
V: TRBV5-1; size: few; CDR3: CASSLEQGREQYF
V: TRBV10-2; size: -; CDR3: CASRGTGNEKLFF
V: TRBV19; size: -; CDR3: CASTLKGQGALGAFF
V: TRBV19; size: -; CDR3: CASSISRSYNSPLHF
V: TRBV6-6; size: -; CDR3: CASSRGSGNQPQHF
V: TRBV5-4; size: -; CDR3: CASSLAGDYSGNTIYF
V: TRBV28; size: -; CDR3: CASSFQGVTGANVLTF
V: TRBV6-6; size: -; CDR3: CASYRVLDGYTF
V: TRBV5-1; size: -; CDR3: CASRHEGGSSYEQYF
V: TRBV15; size: -; CDR3: CATSRDRGSNEQFF
V: TRBV6-5; size: -; CDR3: CASRLGRVNEKLFF
V: TRBV5-5; size: once; CDR3: CASSLADYGYTF
V: TRBV7-2; size: -; CDR3: CASSLGPTEAFF
V: TRBV5-1; size: once; CDR3: CASSLLGEKLFF
V: TRBV7-9; size: -; CDR3: CASSLPGGKYEQYF
V: TRBV14; size: -; CDR3: CASTSGEGTQYF
V: TRBV6-1; size: -; CDR3: CASIGFSTDTQYF
V: TRBV29-1; size: few; CDR3: CSVEAYDLRGTEAFF
V: TRBV4-3; size: -; CDR3: CASSRTGGYNEQFF
V: TRBV19; size: -; CDR3: CASSNGGSQETQYF
V: TRBV6-1; size: -; CDR3: CASSETPGQPYGYTF
V: TRBV28; size: -; CDR3: CASSLMVQGLGYTF
V: TRBV2; size: once; CDR3: CASSVAGHYEQYF
V: TRBV6-1; size: once; CDR3: CASSEGTGTGYTF
V: TRBV5-1; size: few; CDR3: CASSLAPTGVPGELFF
V: TRBV7-3; size: -; CDR3: CASSRLSADTEAFF
V: TRBV7-2; size: -; CDR3: CASSLVETGELFF
V: TRBV19; size: few; CDR3: CASSSGTGVNTEAFF
V: TRBV5-6; size: few; CDR3: CASSWLQGFSYEQYF
V: TRBV5-1; size: -; CDR3: CASSQGQTNTGELFF
V: TRBV4-2; size: -; CDR3: CASSQAGQGYEQYF
V: TRBV5-4; size: few; CDR3: CASSWYDTGELFF
V: TRBV5-1; size: -; CDR3: CASSNAGSNYGYTF